This T cell receptor (beta chain) was sequenced during a study of T cell changes during pregnancy in multiple sclerosis. The V gene end was trimmed by 5 bases and the J gene end by 4 bases; junction bases not matched to a gene: 5. Germline lookup yields CDR1 MNHEY and CDR2 SMNVEV (reference sequence). The CDR3 loop spans 14 amino acids. Sequencing was performed with immunoSEQ multiplex PCR; in TCRdb, only in-frame clones are kept and a portion is missing. Of about 31,000 clones in the sample, roughly 89% were seen once. The sequence derives from a female donor with multiple sclerosis, enrolled in a pregnancy study. This chain uses TRBV27 with TRBJ2-7, with 10 bases identical to TRBD2. The sample in question was CD8+ T cells from peripheral blood mononuclear cells, obtained before pregnancy. The CDR3 reads CASSPAGGPYEQYF. The CDR3 DNA is TGTGCCAGCAGTCCAGCGGGAGGGCCTTACGAGCAGTACTTC.